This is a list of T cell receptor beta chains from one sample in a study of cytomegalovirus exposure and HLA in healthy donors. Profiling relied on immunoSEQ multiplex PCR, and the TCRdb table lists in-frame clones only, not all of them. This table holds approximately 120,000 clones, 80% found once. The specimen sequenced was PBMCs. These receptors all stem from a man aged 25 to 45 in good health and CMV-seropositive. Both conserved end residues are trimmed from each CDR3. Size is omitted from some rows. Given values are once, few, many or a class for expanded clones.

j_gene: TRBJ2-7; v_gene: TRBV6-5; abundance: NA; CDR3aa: ASRDPGHGHEQY
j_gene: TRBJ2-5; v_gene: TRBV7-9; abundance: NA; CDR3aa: ASSFRGGRGETQY
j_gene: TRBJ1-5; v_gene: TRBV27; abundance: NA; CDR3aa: ASSLSNPYSNQPQH
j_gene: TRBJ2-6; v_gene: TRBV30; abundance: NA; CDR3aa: AAPAGGSGANGLT
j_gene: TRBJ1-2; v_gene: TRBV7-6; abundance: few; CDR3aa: ASSLLSGSYGYT
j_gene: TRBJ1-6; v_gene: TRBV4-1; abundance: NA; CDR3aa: ASSQGGQSSYNSPLH
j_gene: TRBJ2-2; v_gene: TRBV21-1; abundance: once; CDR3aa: ASSRGGGTGELF
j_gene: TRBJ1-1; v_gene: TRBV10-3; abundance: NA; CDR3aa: AISPGTGDTEAF
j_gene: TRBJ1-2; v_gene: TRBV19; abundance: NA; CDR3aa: ASSLDRGYGYT
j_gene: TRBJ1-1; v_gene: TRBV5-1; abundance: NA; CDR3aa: ASSHSQGGDTEAF
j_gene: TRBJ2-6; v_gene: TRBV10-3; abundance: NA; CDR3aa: AISEDRGGLYSGANVLT
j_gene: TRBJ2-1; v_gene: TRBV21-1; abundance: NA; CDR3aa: ASSKVSGQGYNEQF
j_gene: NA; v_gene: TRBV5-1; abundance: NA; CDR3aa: ASSLDSGGRDEQY
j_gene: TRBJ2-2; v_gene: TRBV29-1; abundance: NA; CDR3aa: SGGLAETGELF
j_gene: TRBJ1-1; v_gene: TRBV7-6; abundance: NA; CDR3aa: ASSLGRGNTEAF
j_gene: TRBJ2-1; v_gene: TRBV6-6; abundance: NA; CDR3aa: TSSLIAGNNEQF
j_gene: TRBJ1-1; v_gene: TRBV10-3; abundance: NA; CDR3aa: AISGGQSTEAF
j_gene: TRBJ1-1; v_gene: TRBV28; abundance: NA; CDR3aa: ASSFRRGLGNTEAF
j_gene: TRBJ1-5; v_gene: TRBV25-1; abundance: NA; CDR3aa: ASSDSDSNQPQH
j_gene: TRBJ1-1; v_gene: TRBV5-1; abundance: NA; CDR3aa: ASSLLDSDEAF
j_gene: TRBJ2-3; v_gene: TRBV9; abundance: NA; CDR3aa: ASSVGLAGGADTQY
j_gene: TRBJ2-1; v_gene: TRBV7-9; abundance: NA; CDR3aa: ASSLALRTSNDDEQF
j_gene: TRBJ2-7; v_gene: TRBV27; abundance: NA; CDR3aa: ASSLRDTYYEQY
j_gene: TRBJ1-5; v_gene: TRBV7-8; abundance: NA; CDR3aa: ASSLRDRKNQPQH
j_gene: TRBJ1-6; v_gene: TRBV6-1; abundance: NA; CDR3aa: ASTPGQSNSPLH
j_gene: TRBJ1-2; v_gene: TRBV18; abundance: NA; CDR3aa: ASSPLWGGDRDLYGYT
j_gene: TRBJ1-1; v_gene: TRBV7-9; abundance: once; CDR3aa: SSSRDRDEAF
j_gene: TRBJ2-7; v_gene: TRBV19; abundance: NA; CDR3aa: ASSGTGGPYEQY
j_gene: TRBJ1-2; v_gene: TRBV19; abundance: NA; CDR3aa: ARSSHGQLIYGYT
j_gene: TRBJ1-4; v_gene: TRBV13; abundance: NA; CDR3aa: ASHRSGTGNEKLF
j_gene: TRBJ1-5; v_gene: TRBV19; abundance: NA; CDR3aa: ASSARVWYQPQH
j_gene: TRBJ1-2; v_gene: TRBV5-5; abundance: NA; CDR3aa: ASSLDGTGRYYGYT
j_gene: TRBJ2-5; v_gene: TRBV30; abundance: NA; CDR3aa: ACTTSTGYQETQY
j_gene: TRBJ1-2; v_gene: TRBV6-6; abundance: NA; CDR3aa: ASSYSGGRDGYT
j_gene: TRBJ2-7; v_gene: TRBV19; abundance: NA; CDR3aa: ASSIAGTSSYEQY
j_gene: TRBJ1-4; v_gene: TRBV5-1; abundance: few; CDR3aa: ASSLGTGRKLF
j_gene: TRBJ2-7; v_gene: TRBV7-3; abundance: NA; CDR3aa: ASSPSRLARGEQY
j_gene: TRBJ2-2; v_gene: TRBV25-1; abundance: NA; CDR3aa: ASSFSGNTGELF
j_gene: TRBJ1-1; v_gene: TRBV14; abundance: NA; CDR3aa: ASSPTGTPEAF
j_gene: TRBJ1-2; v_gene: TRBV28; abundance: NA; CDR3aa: AGSLFEQGPGYT
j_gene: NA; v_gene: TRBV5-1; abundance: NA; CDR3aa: ASSLIFGTLITGELF
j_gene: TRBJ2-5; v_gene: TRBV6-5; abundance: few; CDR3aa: ASSYSAGSLETQY
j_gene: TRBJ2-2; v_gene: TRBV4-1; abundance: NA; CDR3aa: ASSQRETGQGKTGELF
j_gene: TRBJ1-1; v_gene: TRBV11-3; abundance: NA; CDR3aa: ASSLGTITEAF
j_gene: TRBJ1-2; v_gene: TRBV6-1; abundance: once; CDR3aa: ASSAPGTGAAYGYT
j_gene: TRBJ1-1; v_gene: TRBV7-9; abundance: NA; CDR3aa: ASSLQGNTEAF
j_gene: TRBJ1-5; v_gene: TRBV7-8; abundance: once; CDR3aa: ASSQYRGTGGTQH
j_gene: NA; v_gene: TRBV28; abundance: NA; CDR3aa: ASSKLAGVPEQY
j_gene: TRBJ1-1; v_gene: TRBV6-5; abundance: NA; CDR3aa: ASSYVGVRTEAF
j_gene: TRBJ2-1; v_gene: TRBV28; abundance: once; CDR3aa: ASTSDVRRGGRYNEQF
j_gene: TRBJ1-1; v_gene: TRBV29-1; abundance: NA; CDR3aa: SVVEGAAEAF
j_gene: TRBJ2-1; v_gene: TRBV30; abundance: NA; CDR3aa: AWATGTGYNEQF